The entry that follows covers one TCR beta chain sequence. This clonotype was recorded many times. It lacks a known antigen. Per-nucleotide qualities are absent, and no much larger clonotype sits a single base away. Spanning cysteine to phenylalanine, the CDR3 consists of 13 amino acids. The retained sequence is limited to the CDR3, 39 bases, with the frame set at the first base. The junction shows trimming of 7 bases on V and 7 bases on J, plus 17 bases between the germline ends. Via the germline V gene, CDR1 is SQVTM and CDR2 ANQGSEA. This sample is drawn from a study of CD8 T cells in ankylosing spondylitis (dated by TCRdb to 2016 to 2017). Turning to the overall study: To find TCR variants linked to disease, the study profiled T cell receptor beta repertoires in ankylosing spondylitis patients and healthy donors. Peripheral blood samples were taken, and synovial fluid was additionally collected from ankylosing spondylitis patients. The whole study cohort included 108 healthy donors and over 20 ankylosing spondylitis patients. What the authors observed across the whole study: Some motif variants had previously been reported in the synovial fluid and blood of reactive arthritis patients, which suggests shared mechanisms of disease initiation. The disease-linked clones showed a CD8+ phenotype and occurred at relatively low frequencies in peripheral blood. Significant enrichment of the disease-linked clones was reported in matched synovial fluid samples from ankylosing spondylitis patients. Blood from ankylosing spondylitis patients appeared to be characterized by a TCR beta motif composed of about 8 highly homologous amino acid variants.

Sequencer: Illumina HiSeq 2500. TCR beta libraries were prepared by quantitative 5'-RACE with molecular barcodes. The authors' pipeline ran thus. A new computational method, built on a probabilistic model of VDJ rearrangement, was used to identify disease-linked TCR variants. The raw public reads went through TCRdb reprocessing: fastp at Q25, MiXCR clone calling, in-frame beta chains kept. CDR3 protein duplicates are merged, each entry listing the most common genes and DNA. TCRdb's processing, not the study's, gives the V and J calls here. For this sample there are some 270,000 distinct CDR3 sequences; 18% appear just once. The ten most abundant clones make up about a third of the sample.

Sample: blood, either unsorted or a sorted T cell fraction (not recorded which). This chain joins TRBV29-1 to TRBJ2-1; TRBD2 is a possible D gene, resting on 6 matching bases. This clonotype was obtained from a male donor with ankylosing spondylitis or in good health (not recorded which). CDR3 sequence: CSARDSRNNEQFF. The nucleotide sequence reads as follows: TGCAGCGCTAGGGACTCTCGAAATAATGAGCAGTTCTTC.